Listed below are T cell receptor beta chains from one sample, sequenced in a study of CD8 T cells in ankylosing spondylitis. A single record per CDR3 protein comes from TCRdb applying MiXCR to the 5' RACE reads. Among around 160,000 distinct CDR3 sequences listed, roughly 12% were seen once. Input material: blood, either unsorted or a sorted T cell fraction (not recorded which). The receptors stem from a male donor with ankylosing spondylitis or in good health (not recorded which). CDR3s include the opening cysteine and the closing phenylalanine or tryptophan. Fields, in order: clone size, D gene, V gene, J gene, CDR3 DNA, CDR3 protein. The D gene is left open where the match is weak. The size field is filled for only some rows; it gives once, few, many or a size class.

NA,NA,TRBV30,TRBJ1-5,TGTGCCTGGGCTAGGGGGGATGGTCAGCCCCAGCATTTT,CAWARGDGQPQHF
NA,NA,TRBV9,TRBJ1-4,TGTGCCAGCAGCAGAGGACAGCAACTTAATGAAAAACTGTTTTTT,CASSRGQQLNEKLFF
NA,NA,TRBV24-1,TRBJ2-1,TGTGCCACCAGTGATCAAACGTATTACAATGAGCAGTTCTTC,CATSDQTYYNEQFF
many,TRBD2,TRBV10-2,TRBJ2-3,TGCGCCTGCGGGACTAGCGGGCCAGATACGCAGTATTTT,CACGTSGPDTQYF
many,NA,TRBV15,TRBJ2-3,TGTGCCACCAGCATCCTGCGAAGAGATACGCAGTATTTT,CATSILRRDTQYF
many,NA,TRBV7-2,TRBJ2-3,TGTGCCAGCAGCCTCCAGGGGGGCAGCACAGATACGCAGTATTTT,CASSLQGGSTDTQYF
many,NA,TRBV6-5,TRBJ1-2,TGTGCCAGCAGGGCTAACTATGGCTACACCTTC,CASRANYGYTF
many,NA,TRBV28,TRBJ2-2,TGTGCCAGCAAGTACCCGTTGGGGGCCCAGAACACCGGGGAGCTGTTTTTT,CASKYPLGAQNTGELFF
many,NA,TRBV28,TRBJ1-1,TGTGCCAGCAGCCCACGTGCTGGGGGTGCTCGGGCTTTCTTT,CASSPRAGGARAFF
few,TRBD2,TRBV11-2,TRBJ2-3,TGTGCCAGCAGCTTAGGAGGGTTAGGACTAGCGAGCCCCATCACAGATACGCAGTATTTT,CASSLGGLGLASPITDTQYF
many,TRBD2,TRBV20-1,TRBJ2-7,TGCAGTGCTCTGGGACTAGGGGACTACGAGCAGTACTTC,CSALGLGDYEQYF
NA,TRBD2,TRBV7-8,TRBJ2-7,TGTGCCAGCAGCTTACTGGGTAGCGGGGGAGGCGAGCAGTACTTC,CASSLLGSGGGEQYF
many,NA,TRBV29-1,TRBJ1-1,TGCACCGCACGGGGGAAAGAGAGGGAAGCTTTCTTT,CTARGKEREAFF
many,NA,TRBV6-1,TRBJ2-7,TGTGCCAGCAGGGGCGGGACGGCCGCCTACGAGCAGTACTTC,CASRGGTAAYEQYF
many,NA,TRBV12-3/TRBV12-4,TRBJ2-3,TGTGCCAGCAGCCCCACAGGGAATACGCAGTATTTT,CASSPTGNTQYF